The 11 T cell receptor beta chains in this list originate from one sample, sequenced in a study of blood T cell repertoires in COVID-19. The table came from immunoSEQ multiplex PCR; TCRdb's copy has only in-frame clones and leaves some out. The sample has roughly 320,000 clones; roughly 91% are singletons. Sequencing was carried out using peripheral blood. Receptor source: a woman aged 30 to 39 with COVID-19, enrolled during active disease.

The V and J genes are TRBV7-6 and TRBJ1-3; D uncertain. V was pared by 5 bases and J by 0 bases, with 2 bases between. The CDR3 is made up of 12 amino acids. Germline CDR1 SGHVS, CDR2 FNYEAQ. The CDR3 DNA is TGTGCCAGCAGCCTCTCTGGAAACACCATATATTTT. It specifies CASSLSGNTIYF. The entire variable domain, with the rest obtained from reference TRBV7-6 and TRBJ1-3, is as follows: GAGVSQSPRYKVTKRGQDVALRCDPISGHVSLYWYRQALGQGPEFLTYFNYEAQQDKSGLPNDRFSAERPEGSISTLTIQRTEQRDSAMYRCASSLSGNTIYFGEGSWLTVV.

The J gene is TRBJ2-2, the V gene TRBV7-6; TRBD1 aligns across 9 bases. The ends lost 4 bases at V and 7 bases at J; junction bases unmatched: 10. The CDR3 runs to 16 residues. Germline V gene data show CDR1 as SGHVS and CDR2 as FNYEAQ. CDR3 coding DNA: TGTGCCAGCAGCTCCCCTAAGGGACAGGGCATCGGGGAGCTGTTTTTT. Translation gives CASSSPKGQGIGELFF.

This clone was observed a single time. The chain joins TRBV7-9 to TRBJ2-4; D is possibly TRBD2 (7 bases). V dropped 5 bases and J dropped 3 bases, with 20 bases sitting between them. Per germline, CDR1 SEHNR and CDR2 FQNEAQ (reference sequence). CDR3 length equals 17 residues. The CDR3 DNA reads as TGTGCCAGCAGCCCGTTCGGGTCGGGGGGCGGCAAAAACATTCAGTACTTC. Translating it yields CASSPFGSGGGKNIQYF.

The gene calls are TRBV7-6 and TRBJ1-3; 7 positions agree with TRBD1. The CDR3 consists of 17 residues. J lost 0 bases, V lost 5 bases, and 10 bases had no gene match. Germline V gene lookup returns CDR1 SGHVS and CDR2 FNYEAQ. The chain's CDR3 is CASSRTQPGGSGNTIYF. The CDR3 nucleotides read TGTGCCAGCAGCCGGACCCAGCCAGGGGGCTCTGGAAACACCATATATTTT.

This chain connects TRBV18 to TRBJ2-5; D call uncertain. Germline assignment: CDR1 KGHSH and CDR2 LQKENI. The ends were cut back, 5 bases at V and 5 bases at J, with 18 bases in the middle. The CDR3 length is 15 residues. CDR3 amino acids: CASSAEPRSVETQYF. CDR3 coding DNA: TGTGCCAGCTCAGCTGAGCCGAGGTCGGTTGAGACCCAGTACTTC.

This rearrangement joins TRBV6-6 to TRBJ1-5; a weak D match, TRBD1 (6 bases). The CDR3 is made up of 16 amino acids. Germline assignment: CDR1 MNHNY and CDR2 SVGAGI (reference sequence). The germline V and J ends were trimmed by 0 bases and 2 bases, with 11 bases remaining between them. The CDR3 region has the DNA TGTGCCAGCAGTTACTCGAGCAGGGGTGGCAATCAGCCCCAGCATTTT. It encodes CASSYSSRGGNQPQHF.

The J gene is TRBJ2-7, the V gene TRBV7-9; D is undetermined. The CDR3 totals 12 residues. Looked up from germline, CDR1 is SEHNR and CDR2 is FQNEAQ (reference sequence). V lost 2 bases and J lost 7, with 9 bases in between. The CDR3 nucleotides are TGTGCCAGCAGCTTAACGAGATGGGAGCAGTACTTC. Protein product: CASSLTRWEQYF.

This clone was counted a few times. The J gene is TRBJ1-3, the V gene TRBV3-1 (or the pseudogene TRBV3-2); D is unresolved. Germline V gives CDR1 LGHDT, CDR2 YNNKEL (reference sequence). This CDR3 region has 15 residues. Trimming took off 2 bases at V and 4 bases at J, with 12 bases between the two ends. CDR3 nucleotide sequence: TGTGCCAGCAGCCAAACTAGGACGGGAGGAAACACCATATATTTT. It is translated as CASSQTRTGGNTIYF.

The V gene is TRBV5-1, the J gene TRBJ2-2; TRBD1 is a possible D gene (5 bases). This CDR3 region has 16 residues. V was shortened by 3 bases and J by 0 bases, with 12 bases between the two germline ends. Germline values: CDR1 SGHRS, CDR2 YFSETQ. The CDR3: CASSWGGSSNTGELFF. The CDR3 coding sequence is TGCGCCAGCAGCTGGGGCGGCTCTTCGAACACCGGGGAGCTGTTTTTT. The full variable domain, with the rest looked up from reference TRBV5-1 and TRBJ2-2, is KAGVTQTPRYLIKTRGQQVTLSCSPISGHRSVSWYQQTPGQGLQFLFEYFSETQRNKGNFPGRFSGRQFSNSRSEMNVSTLELGDSALYLCASSWGGSSNTGELFFGEGSRLTVL.

The V gene is TRBV7-2, the J gene TRBJ2-3; TRBD2 matches at 15 bases. The CDR3 is 16 residues long. Per the germline V gene, CDR1 is SGHTA and CDR2 is FQGNSA. Germline trimming cut 5 bases from V and 5 bases from J; bases unmatched to any gene: 5. CDR3 in DNA: TGTGCCAGCAGCGTCACGGGACTAGCGGGGGGAGATACGCAGTATTTT. Translation gives CASSVTGLAGGDTQYF.

J is TRBJ1-4 and V is TRBV11-3, with a weak D call TRBD1 (6 bases). Germline-derived CDR1 and CDR2 are SGHNT and YENEEA. V was trimmed by 5 bases and J by 0 bases, leaving 16 bases between them. The CDR3 sequence is 17 residues long. Here the CDR3 DNA reads TGTGCCAGCAGCGCCTCTAAAGGGGGGGCAACTAATGAAAAACTGTTTTTT. Translated, it gives CASSASKGGATNEKLFF.